This T cell receptor (beta chain) was sequenced in a study of shared clonotypes between healthy human individuals. DNA input for the unsorted PBMC replicate PCRs was about 300 ng, approximately 30,000 T cell genomes. Sequencing was performed with immunoSEQ multiplex PCR; in TCRdb, only in-frame clones are kept and a portion is missing. The sample includes about 490,000 clones, 76% of them seen just once. Healthy HIV-negative adults with no recent acute infections or vaccinations were recruited as donors. J lost 2 bases, V lost 0 bases, and 3 bases had no gene match. The V gene's germline CDR1 is MNHEY and CDR2 SVGAGI. The CDR3 has 16 amino acids.

The chain links TRBV6-5 to TRBJ2-2; the match to TRBD2 covers 7 bases. Sequencing was carried out using PBMCs. The source is a middle-aged woman in good health. Some clones in this sample may be carry-over from other donors' samples. Written as DNA, the CDR3 is TGTGCCAGCAGTTACTCATCAGCGGGAAACACCGGGGAGCTGTTTTTT. Translated, it gives CASSYSSAGNTGELFF.